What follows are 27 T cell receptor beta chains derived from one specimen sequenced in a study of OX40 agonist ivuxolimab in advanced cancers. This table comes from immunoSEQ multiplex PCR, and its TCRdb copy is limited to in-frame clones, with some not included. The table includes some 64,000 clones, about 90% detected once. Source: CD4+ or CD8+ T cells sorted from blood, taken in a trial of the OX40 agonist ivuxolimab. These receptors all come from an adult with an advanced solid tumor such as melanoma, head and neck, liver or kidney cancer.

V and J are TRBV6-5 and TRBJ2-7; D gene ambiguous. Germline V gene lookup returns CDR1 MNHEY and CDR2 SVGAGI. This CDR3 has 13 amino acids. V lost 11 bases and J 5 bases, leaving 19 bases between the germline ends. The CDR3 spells CAWRWVGGDEQYF. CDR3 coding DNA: TGTGCCTGGCGTTGGGTAGGTGGTGACGAGCAGTACTTC.

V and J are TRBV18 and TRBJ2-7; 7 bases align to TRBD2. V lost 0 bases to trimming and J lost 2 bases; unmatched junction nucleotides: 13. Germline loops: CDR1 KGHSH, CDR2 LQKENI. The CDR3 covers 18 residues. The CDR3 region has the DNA TGTGCCAGCTCACCACCAAGTCGCACGTCTAGCGGTACCTACGAGCAGTACTTC. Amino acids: CASSPPSRTSSGTYEQYF.

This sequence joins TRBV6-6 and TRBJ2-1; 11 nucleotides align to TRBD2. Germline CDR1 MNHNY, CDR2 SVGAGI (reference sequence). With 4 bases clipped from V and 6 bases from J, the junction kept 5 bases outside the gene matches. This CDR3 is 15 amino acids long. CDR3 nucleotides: TGTGCCAGCAGTTTCGGACTAGCGGGCGCCAATGAGCAGTTCTTC. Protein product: CASSFGLAGANEQFF.

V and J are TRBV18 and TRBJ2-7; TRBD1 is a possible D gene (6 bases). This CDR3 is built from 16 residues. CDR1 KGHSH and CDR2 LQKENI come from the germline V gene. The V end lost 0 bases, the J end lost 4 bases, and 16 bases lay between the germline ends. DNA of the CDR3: TGTGCCAGCTCACCACCGTCCGGCAGGGGCACTTACGAGCAGTACTTC. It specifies CASSPPSGRGTYEQYF.

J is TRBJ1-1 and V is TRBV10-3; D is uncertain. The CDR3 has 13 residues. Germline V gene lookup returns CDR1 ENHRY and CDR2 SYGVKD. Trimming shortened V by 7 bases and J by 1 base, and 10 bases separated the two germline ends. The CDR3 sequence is CAITRDRNTEAFF. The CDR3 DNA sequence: TGTGCCATCACGAGAGACCGGAACACTGAAGCTTTCTTT.

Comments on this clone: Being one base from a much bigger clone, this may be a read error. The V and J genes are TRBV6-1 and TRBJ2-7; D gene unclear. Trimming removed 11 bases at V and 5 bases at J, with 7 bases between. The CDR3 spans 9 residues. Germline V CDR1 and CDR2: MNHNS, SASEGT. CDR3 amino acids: CAPQDEQYF. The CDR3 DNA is TGTGCCCCCCAGGACGAGCAGTACTTC.

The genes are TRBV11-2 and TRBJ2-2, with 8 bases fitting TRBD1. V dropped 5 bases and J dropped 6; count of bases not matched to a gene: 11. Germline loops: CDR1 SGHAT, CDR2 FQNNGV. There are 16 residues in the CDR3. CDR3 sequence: CASSQTQGAQPGELFF. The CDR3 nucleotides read TGTGCCAGCAGCCAGACCCAGGGGGCGCAACCCGGGGAGCTGTTTTTT.

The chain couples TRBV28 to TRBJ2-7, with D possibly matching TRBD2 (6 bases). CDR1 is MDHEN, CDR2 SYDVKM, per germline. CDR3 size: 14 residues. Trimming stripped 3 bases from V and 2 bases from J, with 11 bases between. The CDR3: CASSFSGLPYEQYF. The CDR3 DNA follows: TGTGCCAGCAGTTTTAGCGGCCTCCCCTACGAGCAGTACTTC. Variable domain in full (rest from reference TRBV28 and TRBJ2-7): DVKVTQSSRYLVKRTGEKVFLECVQDMDHENMFWYRQDPGLGLRLIYFSYDVKMKEKGDIPEGYSVSREKKERFSLILESASTNQTSMYLCASSFSGLPYEQYFGPGTRLTVT.

CDR3 amino acids: CASNSGVHEQYF. The CDR3 DNA sequence: TGTGCCAGCAACTCGGGCGTACACGAGCAGTACTTC. The chain links TRBV2 to TRBJ2-7; D remains ambiguous. In germline, CDR1 is SNHLY, CDR2 FYNNEI. V dropped 7 bases and J dropped 5 bases, with 12 bases sitting between them. The CDR3 is made up of 12 amino acids. Full variable domain (missing parts from reference TRBV2 and TRBJ2-7): EPEVTQTPSHQVTQMGQEVILRCVPISNHLYFYWYRQILGQKVEFLVSFYNNEISEKSEIFDDQFSVERPDGSNFTLKIRSTKLEDSAMYFCASNSGVHEQYFGPGTRLTVT.

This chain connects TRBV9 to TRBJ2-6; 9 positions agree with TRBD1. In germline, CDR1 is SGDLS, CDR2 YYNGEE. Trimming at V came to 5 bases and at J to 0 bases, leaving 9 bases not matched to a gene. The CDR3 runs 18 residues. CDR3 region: CASSARDRDISGANVLTF. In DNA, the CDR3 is TGTGCCAGCAGTGCCCGGGACAGGGACATCTCTGGGGCCAACGTCCTGACTTTC.

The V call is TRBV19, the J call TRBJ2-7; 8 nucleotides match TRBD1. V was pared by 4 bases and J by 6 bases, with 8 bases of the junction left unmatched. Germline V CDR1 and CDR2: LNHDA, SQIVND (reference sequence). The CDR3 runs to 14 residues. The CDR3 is CASSTIPQGVEQYF. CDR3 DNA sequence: TGTGCCAGTAGTACCATACCACAGGGGGTCGAGCAGTACTTC.

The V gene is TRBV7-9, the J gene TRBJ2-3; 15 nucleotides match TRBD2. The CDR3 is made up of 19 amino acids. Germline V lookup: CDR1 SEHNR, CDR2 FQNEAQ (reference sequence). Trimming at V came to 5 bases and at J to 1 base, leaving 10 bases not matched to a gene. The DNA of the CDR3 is TGTGCCAGCAGCCCGGGACTAGCGGGAGGACGTATGGGCACAGATACGCAGTATTTT. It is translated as CASSPGLAGGRMGTDTQYF.

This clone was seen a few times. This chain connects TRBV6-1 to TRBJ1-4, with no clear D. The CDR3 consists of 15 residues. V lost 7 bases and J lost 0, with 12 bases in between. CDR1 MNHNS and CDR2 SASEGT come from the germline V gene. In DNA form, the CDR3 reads TGTGCCAGCATCAGTGGAGAGGCAACTAATGAAAAACTGTTTTTT. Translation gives CASISGEATNEKLFF.

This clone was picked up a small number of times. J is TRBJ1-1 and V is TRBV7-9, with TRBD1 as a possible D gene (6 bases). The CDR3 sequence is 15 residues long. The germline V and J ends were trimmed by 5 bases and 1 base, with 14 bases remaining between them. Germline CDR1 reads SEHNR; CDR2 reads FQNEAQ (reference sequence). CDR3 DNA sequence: TGTGCCAGCAGCAAACAGGGTTCAGGGAACACTGAAGCTTTCTTT. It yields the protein CASSKQGSGNTEAFF.

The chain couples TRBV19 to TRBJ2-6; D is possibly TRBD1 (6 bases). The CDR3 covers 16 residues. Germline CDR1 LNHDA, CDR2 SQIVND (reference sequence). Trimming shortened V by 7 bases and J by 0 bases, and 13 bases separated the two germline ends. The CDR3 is CASTLRDNSGANVLTF. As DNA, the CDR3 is TGTGCCAGTACCCTCCGGGACAACTCTGGGGCCAACGTCCTGACTTTC.

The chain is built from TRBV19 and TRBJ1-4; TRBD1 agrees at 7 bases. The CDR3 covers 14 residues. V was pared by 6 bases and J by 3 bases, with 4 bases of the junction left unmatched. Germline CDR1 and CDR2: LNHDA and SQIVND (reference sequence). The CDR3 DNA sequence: TGTGCCAGTAGACCCACAGGGGCTAATGAAAAACTGTTTTTT. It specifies CASRPTGANEKLFF.

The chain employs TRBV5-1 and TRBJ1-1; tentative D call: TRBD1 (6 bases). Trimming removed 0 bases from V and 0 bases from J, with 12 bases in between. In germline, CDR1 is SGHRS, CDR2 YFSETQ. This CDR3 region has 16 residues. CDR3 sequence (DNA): TGCGCCAGCAGCTTGGGACCTCAGGGGATGAACACTGAAGCTTTCTTT. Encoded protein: CASSLGPQGMNTEAFF. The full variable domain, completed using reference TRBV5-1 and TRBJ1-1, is KAGVTQTPRYLIKTRGQQVTLSCSPISGHRSVSWYQQTPGQGLQFLFEYFSETQRNKGNFPGRFSGRQFSNSRSEMNVSTLELGDSALYLCASSLGPQGMNTEAFFGQGTRLTVV.

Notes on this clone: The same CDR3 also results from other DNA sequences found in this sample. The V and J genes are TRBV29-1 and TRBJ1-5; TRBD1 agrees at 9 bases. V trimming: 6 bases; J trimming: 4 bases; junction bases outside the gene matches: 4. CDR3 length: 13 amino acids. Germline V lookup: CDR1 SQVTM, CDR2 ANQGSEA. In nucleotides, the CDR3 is TGCAGCGTGGGGACAGGGCGAAATCAGCCCCAGCATTTT. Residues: CSVGTGRNQPQHF. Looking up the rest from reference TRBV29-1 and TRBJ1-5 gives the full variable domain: SAVISQKPSRDICQRGTSLTIQCQVDSQVTMMFWYRQQPGQSLTLIATANQGSEATYESGFVIDKFPISRPNLTFSTLTVSNMSPEDSSIYLCSVGTGRNQPQHFGDGTRLSIL.

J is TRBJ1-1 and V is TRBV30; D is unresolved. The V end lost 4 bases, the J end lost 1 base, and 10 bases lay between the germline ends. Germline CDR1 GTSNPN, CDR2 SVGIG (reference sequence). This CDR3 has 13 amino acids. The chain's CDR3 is CAWTRRGNTEAFF. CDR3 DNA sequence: TGTGCCTGGACCCGGCGAGGGAACACTGAAGCTTTCTTT.

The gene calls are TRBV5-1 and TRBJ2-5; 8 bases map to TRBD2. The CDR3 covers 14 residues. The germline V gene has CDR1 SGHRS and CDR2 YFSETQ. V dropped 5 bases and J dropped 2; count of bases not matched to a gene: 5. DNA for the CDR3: TGCGCCAGCAGTAAAGCGGGAGAGCAAGAGACCCAGTACTTC. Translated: CASSKAGEQETQYF.

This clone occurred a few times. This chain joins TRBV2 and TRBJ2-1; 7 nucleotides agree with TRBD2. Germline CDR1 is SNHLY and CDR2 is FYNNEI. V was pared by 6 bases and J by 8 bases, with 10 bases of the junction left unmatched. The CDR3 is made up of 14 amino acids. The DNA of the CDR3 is TGTGCCAGCAGGTTGCTACTAGCGATCGATGAGCAGTTCTTC. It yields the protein CASRLLLAIDEQFF.

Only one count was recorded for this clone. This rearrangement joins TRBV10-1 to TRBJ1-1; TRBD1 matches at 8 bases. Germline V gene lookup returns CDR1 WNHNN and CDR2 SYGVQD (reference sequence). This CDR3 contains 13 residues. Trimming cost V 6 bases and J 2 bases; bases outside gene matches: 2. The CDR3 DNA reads TGCGCCAGCAGCGACAGGGGAAACACTGAAGCTTTCTTT. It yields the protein CASSDRGNTEAFF.

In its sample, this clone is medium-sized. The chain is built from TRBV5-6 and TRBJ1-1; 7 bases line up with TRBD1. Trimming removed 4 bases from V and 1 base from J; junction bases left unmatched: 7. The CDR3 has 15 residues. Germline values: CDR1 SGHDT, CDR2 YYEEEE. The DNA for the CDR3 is TGTGCCAGCAGCGGATACGGACAGGCGAACACTGAAGCTTTCTTT. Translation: CASSGYGQANTEAFF.

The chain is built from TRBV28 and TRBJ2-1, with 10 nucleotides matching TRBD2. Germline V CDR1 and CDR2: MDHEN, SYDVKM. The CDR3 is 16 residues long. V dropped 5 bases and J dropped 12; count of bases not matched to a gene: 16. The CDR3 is CASSMPGLAIRRGQFF. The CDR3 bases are TGTGCCAGCAGTATGCCGGGACTAGCGATTCGTCGGGGGCAGTTCTTC.

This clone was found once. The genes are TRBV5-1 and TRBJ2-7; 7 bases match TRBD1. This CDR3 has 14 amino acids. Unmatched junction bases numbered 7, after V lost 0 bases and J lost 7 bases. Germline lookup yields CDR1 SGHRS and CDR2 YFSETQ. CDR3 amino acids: CASSLALDRREQYF. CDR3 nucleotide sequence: TGCGCCAGCAGCTTGGCCCTGGACAGGCGGGAGCAGTACTTC. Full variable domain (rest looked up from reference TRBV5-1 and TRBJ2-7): KAGVTQTPRYLIKTRGQQVTLSCSPISGHRSVSWYQQTPGQGLQFLFEYFSETQRNKGNFPGRFSGRQFSNSRSEMNVSTLELGDSALYLCASSLALDRREQYFGPGTRLTVT.

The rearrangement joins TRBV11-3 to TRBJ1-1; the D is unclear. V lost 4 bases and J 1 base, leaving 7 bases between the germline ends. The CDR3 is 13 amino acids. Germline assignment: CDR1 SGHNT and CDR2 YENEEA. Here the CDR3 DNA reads TGTGCCAGCAGCTCGGACGGGAACACTGAAGCTTTCTTT. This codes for CASSSDGNTEAFF.

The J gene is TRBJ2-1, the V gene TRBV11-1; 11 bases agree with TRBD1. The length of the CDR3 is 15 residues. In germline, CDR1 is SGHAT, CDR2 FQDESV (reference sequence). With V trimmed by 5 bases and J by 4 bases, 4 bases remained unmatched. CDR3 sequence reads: CASSRGTGGYNEQFF. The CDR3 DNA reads TGTGCCAGCAGCCGAGGGACAGGGGGTTACAATGAGCAGTTCTTC.